This is a list of T cell receptor beta chains from one sample in a study of T cell changes during pregnancy in multiple sclerosis. Method: immunoSEQ multiplex PCR; TCRdb's copy keeps in-frame clones and lacks some. The sample yields tens of thousands of clones, about 93% seen once. The sample was peripheral blood, taken in the third trimester of pregnancy. The receptor set was obtained from a female donor with multiple sclerosis, enrolled in a pregnancy study. Each CDR3 is given with its conserved first and last residue. The D gene is left open where the match is weak. The size entry is marked missing in some rows and otherwise reads once, few, many or a size class.

>-|-|16|TRBV5-1|TRBJ1-4
CASSLAGGGGHEKLFF
TGCGCCAGCAGCTTGGCCGGGGGAGGGGGTCACGAAAAACTGTTTTTT
>-|TRBD1|15|TRBV19|TRBJ1-1
CASSIPGTGNTEAFF
TGTGCCAGTAGTATTCCCGGGACAGGGAACACTGAAGCTTTCTTT
>-|TRBD1|16|TRBV11-2|TRBJ2-1
CASSLGPGQGYDEQFF
TGTGCCAGCAGCTTAGGGCCGGGACAGGGGTACGATGAGCAGTTCTTC
>-|-|15|TRBV18|TRBJ1-3
CASSPLDSSGNTIYF
TGTGCCAGCTCACCTCTTGACAGTTCTGGAAACACCATATATTTT
>-|-|13|TRBV29-1|TRBJ2-7
CSVRTVDTYEQYF
TGCAGCGTTCGGACAGTGGACACCTACGAGCAGTACTTC
>once|TRBD1|14|TRBV7-2|TRBJ1-1
CASSLTGGFTEAFF
TGTGCCAGCAGCCTCACAGGGGGGTTCACTGAAGCTTTCTTT
>-|TRBD1|15|TRBV5-4|TRBJ2-7
CASSLEVGGDYEQYF
TGTGCCAGCAGCTTGGAAGTAGGGGGCGACTACGAGCAGTACTTC
>-|TRBD2|15|TRBV29-1|TRBJ2-1
CSVDGTSGRADEQFF
TGCAGCGTTGACGGGACTAGCGGGAGGGCCGACGAGCAGTTCTTC
>-|-|12|TRBV5-4|TRBJ2-7
CASSFLNREQYF
TGTGCCAGCAGCTTTTTGAACAGAGAGCAGTACTTC
>-|-|15|TRBV27|TRBJ1-2
CASSWDKKSNYGYTF
TGTGCCAGCAGTTGGGACAAAAAGTCCAACTATGGCTACACCTTC
>-|-|13|TRBV5-4|TRBJ2-5
CASSLRGSGTQYF
TGTGCCAGCAGCTTGAGGGGGTCTGGGACCCAGTACTTC
>-|TRBD1|14|TRBV11-1|TRBJ2-7
CASSVGQGFGGQYF
TGTGCCAGCAGCGTGGGACAGGGGTTCGGTGGGCAGTACTTC
>-|-|12|TRBV23-1|TRBJ1-1
CASFTGPSLAFF
TGCGCCAGCTTCACGGGTCCCTCTTTAGCTTTCTTT
>-|-|14|TRBV7-9|TRBJ2-1
CASSLAGEVGEQFF
TGTGCCAGCAGCTTAGCGGGGGAGGTCGGTGAGCAGTTCTTC
>-|TRBD1|15|TRBV9|TRBJ2-7
CASSEGQGGRYEQYF
TGTGCCAGCTCGGAGGGACAGGGGGGCAGGTACGAGCAGTACTTC
>-|TRBD1|14|TRBV10-1|TRBJ1-1
CASSDGQANTEAFF
TGCGCCAGCAGTGATGGACAGGCGAACACTGAAGCTTTCTTT
>-|TRBD1|13|TRBV27|TRBJ2-1
CASSRQGAAEQFF
TGTGCCAGCAGCCGACAGGGGGCTGCTGAGCAGTTCTTC
>-|TRBD1|16|TRBV7-9|TRBJ1-1
CASSLEVGTGGTEAFF
TGTGCCAGCAGCTTAGAAGTAGGGACAGGGGGCACTGAAGCTTTCTTT
>many|-|12|TRBV6-8|TRBJ2-5
CASSPPGETQYF
TGTGCCAGCAGCCCTCCGGGGGAGACCCAGTACTTC